The clone carrying this TCR beta chain was observed a single time. Assay used: immunoSEQ multiplex PCR; TCRdb lists only in-frame clones, some missing. The sample has approximately 280,000 clones; around 90% are singletons. CDR1 is ENHRY, CDR2 SYGVKD, per germline. J lost 13 bases, V lost 2 bases, and 3 bases had no gene match. This CDR3 is built from 12 residues. This entry belongs to a study of blood T cell repertoires in COVID-19. In the study overall: The analysed material was cDNA or gDNA that came from T cells, B-cell-depleted T cells, or PBMCs.

Everyone who took part was roughly 18 to 95 years old, and they came from 24 US areas. The chain joins TRBV10-3 to TRBJ2-1; 9 nucleotides match TRBD2. The receptor's source is a woman aged 18-29 years with acute COVID-19. The source material was PBMCs or T cells enriched from blood (not recorded which). The CDR3 reads CAISESGRPQFF. The CDR3 DNA follows: TGTGCCATCAGTGAGAGCGGGAGGCCACAGTTCTTC.